This TCR beta chain is from a study of cytomegalovirus exposure and HLA in healthy donors. Study overall: A subsequent analysis reported that the 110 or so validation repertoires were produced on the same platform that had also been used for the roughly 670 first-cohort repertoires.

Study outcomes and limitations: The classifier was said to identify cytomegalovirus status with high specificity and sensitivity.

Remarks on this clone: No antigen is known for it.

TCRdb keeps only in-frame clones here, not all; method: immunoSEQ multiplex PCR. The table shows 86,000 or so clones, with 90% to 96% occurring only once. This CDR3 contains 14 residues. The V and J ends lost 6 bases and 7 bases respectively, with 16 bases between them. Germline loops: CDR1 LNHDA, CDR2 SQIVND (reference sequence). The specimen sequenced was PBMCs. V usage is TRBV19 and J usage is TRBJ1-5; the D gene is possibly TRBD1 (5 bases). The TCR originated in a man aged 18 to 30 in good health and CMV-seropositive. The CDR3 coding sequence is TGTGCCAGTAGCCCGGCACAGGCAGGCCAGCCCCAGCATTTT. The encoded protein is CASSPAQAGQPQHF. Full variable domain (missing parts from reference TRBV19 and TRBJ1-5): DGGITQSPKYLFRKEGQNVTLSCEQNLNHDAMYWYRQDPGQGLRLIYYSQIVNDFQKGDIAEGYSVSREKKESFPLTVTSAQKNPTAFYLCASSPAQAGQPQHFGDGTRLSIL.